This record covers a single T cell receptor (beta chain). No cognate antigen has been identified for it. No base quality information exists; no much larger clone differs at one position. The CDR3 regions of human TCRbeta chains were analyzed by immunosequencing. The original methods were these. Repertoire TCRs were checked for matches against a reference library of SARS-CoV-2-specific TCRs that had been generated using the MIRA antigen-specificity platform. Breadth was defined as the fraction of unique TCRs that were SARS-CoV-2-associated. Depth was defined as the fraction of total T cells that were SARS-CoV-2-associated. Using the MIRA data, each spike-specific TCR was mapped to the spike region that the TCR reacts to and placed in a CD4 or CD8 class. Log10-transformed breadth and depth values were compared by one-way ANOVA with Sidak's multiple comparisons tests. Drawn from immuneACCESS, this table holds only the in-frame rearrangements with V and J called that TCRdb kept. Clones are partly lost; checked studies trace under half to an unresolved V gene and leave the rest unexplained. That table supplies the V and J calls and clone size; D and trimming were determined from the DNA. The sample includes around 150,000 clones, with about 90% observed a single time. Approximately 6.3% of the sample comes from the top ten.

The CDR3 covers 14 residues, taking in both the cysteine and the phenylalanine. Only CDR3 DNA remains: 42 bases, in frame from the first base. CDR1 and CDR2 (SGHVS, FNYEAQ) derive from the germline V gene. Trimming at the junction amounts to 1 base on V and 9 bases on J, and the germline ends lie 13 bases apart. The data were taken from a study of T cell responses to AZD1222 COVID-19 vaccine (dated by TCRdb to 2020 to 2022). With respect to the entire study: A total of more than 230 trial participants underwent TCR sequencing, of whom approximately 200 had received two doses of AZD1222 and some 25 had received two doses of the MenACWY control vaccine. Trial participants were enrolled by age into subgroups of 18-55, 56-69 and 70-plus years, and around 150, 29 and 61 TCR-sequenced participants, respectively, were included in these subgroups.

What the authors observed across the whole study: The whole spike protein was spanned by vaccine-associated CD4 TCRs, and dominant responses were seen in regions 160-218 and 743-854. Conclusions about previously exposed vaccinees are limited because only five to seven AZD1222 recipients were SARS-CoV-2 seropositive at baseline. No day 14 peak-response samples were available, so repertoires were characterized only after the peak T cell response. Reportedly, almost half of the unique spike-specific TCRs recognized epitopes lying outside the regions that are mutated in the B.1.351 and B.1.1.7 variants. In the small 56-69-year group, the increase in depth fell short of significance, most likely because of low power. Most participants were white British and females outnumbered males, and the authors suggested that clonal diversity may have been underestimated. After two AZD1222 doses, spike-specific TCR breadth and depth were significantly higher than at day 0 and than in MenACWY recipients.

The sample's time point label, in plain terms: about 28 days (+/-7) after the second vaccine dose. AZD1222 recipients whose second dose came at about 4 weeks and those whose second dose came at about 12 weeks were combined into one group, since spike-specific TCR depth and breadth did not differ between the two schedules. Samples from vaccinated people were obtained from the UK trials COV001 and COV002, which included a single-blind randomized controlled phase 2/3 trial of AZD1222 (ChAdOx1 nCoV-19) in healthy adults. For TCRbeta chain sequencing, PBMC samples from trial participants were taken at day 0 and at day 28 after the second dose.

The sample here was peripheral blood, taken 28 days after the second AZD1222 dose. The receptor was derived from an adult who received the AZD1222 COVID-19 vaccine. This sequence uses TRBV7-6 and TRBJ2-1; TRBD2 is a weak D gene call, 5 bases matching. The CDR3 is CASSLGGRYGEQFF. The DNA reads TGTGCCAGCAGCTTAGGAGGGCGATATGGTGAGCAGTTCTTC.